Each of the 18 T cell receptor beta chains below was sequenced from the same sample in a study of cytomegalovirus exposure and HLA in healthy donors. Vbeta (60) and Jbeta (13) primers were used in the PCR. Some clones are missing from TCRdb's copy, which holds only in-frame ones; the method was immunoSEQ multiplex PCR. The sample has roughly 120,000 clones, 67% seen once. The source material was PBMCs. Receptors were obtained from a man between 18 and 35 years old in good health and CMV-seropositive.

The J gene is TRBJ2-3, the V gene TRBV11-2; D ambiguous. The length of the CDR3 is 11 residues. Per germline, CDR1 SGHAT and CDR2 FQNNGV. V was clipped by 4 bases and J by 3 bases, with 2 bases between them. The chain's CDR3 is CASSSTDTQYF. CDR3 DNA sequence: TGTGCCAGCAGCTCTACAGATACGCAGTATTTT.

The chain recombines TRBV14 with TRBJ2-4; TRBD2 is a possible D gene (5 bases). The V end lost 2 bases, the J end lost 4 bases, and 9 bases lay between the germline ends. Per the germline V gene, CDR1 is SGHDN and CDR2 is FVKESK. The CDR3 length is 14 residues. The CDR3 nucleotides are TGTGCCAGCAGCCAACGGGGATTAAAAAACATTCAGTACTTC. This sequence encodes CASSQRGLKNIQYF.

This clone has only a few counts. This chain links TRBV19 with TRBJ1-1; maybe TRBD1 (5 bases). V lost 4 bases to trimming and J lost 0 bases, with 15 bases between them. CDR3 length equals 16 residues. CDR1 is LNHDA and CDR2 is SQIVND in the germline V gene (reference sequence). CDR3 loop: CASSRVAGFMNTEAFF. Written as DNA, the CDR3 is TGTGCCAGTAGTAGAGTCGCAGGGTTCATGAACACTGAAGCTTTCTTT.

The J gene is TRBJ2-6, the V gene TRBV5-1, with D tentatively TRBD2 (5 bases). The length of the CDR3 is 16 residues. The germline gives CDR1 SGHRS, CDR2 YFSETQ. Trimming took off 6 bases at V and 1 base at J, with 14 bases between the two ends. The CDR3 spells CASTRASGSGANVLTF. In nucleotides, the CDR3 is TGCGCCAGCACCCGAGCGTCGGGGTCTGGGGCCAACGTCCTGACTTTC.

This clone was picked up a small number of times. The chain links TRBV19 to TRBJ1-2, with TRBD1 as a possible D gene (5 bases). The CDR3 length is 15 residues. Trimming took 2 bases from V and 1 from J, leaving 11 bases between them. CDR1 and CDR2 from the germline V gene are LNHDA and SQIVND (reference sequence). The CDR3, as DNA: TGTGCCAGTAGTATACCGGGGGACGGTAACTATGGCTACACCTTC. The encoded protein is CASSIPGDGNYGYTF.

The count of this clone is one. The V gene is TRBV28, the J gene TRBJ1-4, with a tentative D call TRBD1 (5 bases). The V and J ends lost 3 bases and 7 bases respectively, with 15 bases between them. This CDR3 is built from 15 residues. Germline V gene sequence: CDR1 MDHEN, CDR2 SYDVKM. CDR3: CASSFQGGAFEKLFF. DNA for the CDR3: TGTGCCAGCAGTTTCCAGGGAGGTGCATTTGAAAAACTGTTTTTT.

V is TRBV28 and J is TRBJ2-1, with TRBD1 identical over 10 bases. Germline CDR1 reads MDHEN; CDR2 reads SYDVKM. The CDR3 totals 15 residues. J was trimmed by 7 bases and V by 10 bases; bases with no gene match: 13. The CDR3, as DNA: TGTGCCATCGACCGAGCGGGACAGGGGTGGAATGAGCAGTTCTTC. Translating it yields CAIDRAGQGWNEQFF.

Only a few counts were recorded for this clone. This chain connects TRBV6-5 to TRBJ2-7; D perhaps matches TRBD2 (6 bases). CDR1 is MNHEY, CDR2 SVGAGI, per germline. The CDR3 loop spans 14 amino acids. Deletions cut 2 bases from V and 5 bases from J, with 13 bases between. CDR3 sequence (DNA): TGTGCCAGCAGTTACACACCGGGGGTAGACGAGCAGTACTTC. Its protein product is CASSYTPGVDEQYF.

The rearrangement uses TRBV5-6 and TRBJ2-1; possibly TRBD1 for D (6 bases). The germline V gene encodes CDR1 SGHDT and CDR2 YYEEEE. V lost 4 bases, J lost 1 base, and 9 bases lay in between. CDR3 length equals 14 residues. CDR3 DNA sequence: TGTGCCAGCAGCCAGGACAGATCCTACAATGAGCAGTTCTTC. Protein product: CASSQDRSYNEQFF.

This clone has only a few counts. This chain links TRBV27 with TRBJ1-5; no clear D gene. CDR3 length equals 14 residues. Trimming left V 6 bases short and J 2 bases short, with 11 bases between. Germline CDR1 is MNHEY and CDR2 is SMNVEV (reference sequence). DNA for the CDR3: TGTGCCAGCAGGCCTTTGAGGGGCAATCAGCCCCAGCATTTT. This sequence encodes CASRPLRGNQPQHF.

In nucleotides, the CDR3 is TGTGCCACCAGCAGACGACAGGGGTGGGAGCAGTTCTTC. The encoded protein is CATSRRQGWEQFF. The rearrangement uses TRBV15 and TRBJ2-1; 8 bases map to TRBD1. This CDR3 comprises 13 residues. J gave up 10 bases and V 2 bases, and 4 bases lay outside the gene matches. Germline CDR1 reads LNHNV; CDR2 reads YYDKDF (reference sequence).

The chain combines TRBV28 with TRBJ2-7; 7 bases are shared with TRBD1. The CDR3 totals 13 residues. The junction had 4 bases not matched to a gene; V was cut back by 2 bases and J by 6 bases. Per the germline V gene, CDR1 is MDHEN and CDR2 is SYDVKM. DNA for the CDR3: TGTGCCAGCAGTTTAAGACAGGGAAGCGAGCAGTACGTC. It codes for CASSLRQGSEQYV.

The V gene is TRBV27, the J gene TRBJ2-3, with D possibly matching TRBD2 (5 bases). CDR1 and CDR2 (germline): MNHEY, SMNVEV (reference sequence). CDR3 length: 16 residues. The ends were cut back, 5 bases at V and 0 bases at J, with 15 bases in the middle. Here the CDR3 reads CASSPGLLSSTDTQYF. CDR3 sequence (DNA): TGTGCCAGCAGTCCTGGACTTCTCTCTAGCACAGATACGCAGTATTTT.

The chain recombines TRBV9 with TRBJ1-1; D call uncertain. The CDR3 is 14 residues long. V lost 0 bases and J lost 2, with 8 bases in between. In germline, CDR1 is SGDLS, CDR2 YYNGEE. This CDR3 is CASSVEGANTEAFF. As DNA, the CDR3 is TGTGCCAGCAGCGTAGAGGGAGCTAACACTGAAGCTTTCTTT. Supplemented by reference TRBV9 and TRBJ1-1, the full variable domain reads DSGVTQTPKHLITATGQRVTLRCSPRSGDLSVYWYQQSLDQGLQFLIQYYNGEERAKGNILERFSAQQFPDLHSELNLSSLELGDSALYFCASSVEGANTEAFFGQGTRLTVV.

The chain combines TRBV6-1 with TRBJ1-5, with a tentative D call TRBD1 (6 bases). This CDR3 contains 15 residues. Between the trimmed V and J ends, which lost 6 bases and 2 bases, there was a span of 14 bases. The germline gives CDR1 MNHNS, CDR2 SASEGT. CDR3 coding DNA: TGTGCCAGCAGATCGAACAGGGTAGGCAATCAGCCCCAGCATTTT. This translates into CASRSNRVGNQPQHF.

This clone was detected only a few times. V gene TRBV7-6 combines with J gene TRBJ1-4; 8 bases fit TRBD1. J was trimmed by 5 bases and V by 4 bases; bases with no gene match: 6. Germline CDR1 is SGHVS and CDR2 is FNYEAQ. The CDR3 is made up of 15 amino acids. CDR3 sequence reads: CASSSRQGLNEKLFF. DNA of the CDR3: TGTGCCAGCAGCTCAAGACAGGGGTTGAATGAAAAACTGTTTTTT.

In nucleotides, the CDR3 is TGCGCCAGCAGCTTGGAGGGGTCGAAAAACTATGGCTACACCTTC. This codes for CASSLEGSKNYGYTF. This sequence joins TRBV5-1 and TRBJ1-2, with a weak D call TRBD1 (5 bases). In germline, CDR1 is SGHRS, CDR2 YFSETQ. The CDR3 is made up of 15 amino acids. V shed 0 bases and J shed 2 bases, with 11 bases lying between them.

The rearrangement joins TRBV7-7 to TRBJ1-6; TRBD1 agrees at 7 bases. Germline V lookup: CDR1 SSHAT, CDR2 FNYEAQ (reference sequence). The CDR3 is made up of 14 amino acids. V trimming: 1 base; J trimming: 6 bases; junction bases outside the gene matches: 0. As DNA, the CDR3 is TGTGCCAGCAGCTTAGACAGGGGTAATTCACCCCTCCACTTT. Protein: CASSLDRGNSPLHF. The whole variable domain, remainder taken from reference TRBV7-7 and TRBJ1-6, is GAGVSQSPRYKVTKRGQDVTLRCDPISSHATLYWYQQALGQGPEFLTYFNYEAQPDKSGLPSDRFSAERPEGSISTLTIQRTEQRDSAMYRCASSLDRGNSPLHFGNGTRLTVT.